This T cell receptor beta chain was captured by sequencing in a study of OX40 agonist ivuxolimab in advanced cancers. Study background: Cohort: roughly 79% men, mean age around 55, aged about 20 to 79. It was permissible to have had prior anti-PD-1, anti-PD-L1 or anti-CTLA-4 therapy, and 40% had some.

The sample holds a few counts of this clone. Its antigen is as yet unknown. General observations from the study: Partial responders receiving 0.1-3.0 mg/kg showed among the lowest clonal expansion.

Clones were read by immunoSEQ multiplex PCR, and TCRdb kept only the in-frame ones, dropping some. The sample records some 150,000 clones, 90% being singletons. Blood sampling was done at baseline, cycle 4 day 1, and cycle 7 day 1. Germline V gives CDR1 SGHRS, CDR2 YFSETQ. Trimming cost V 4 bases and J 1 base; bases outside gene matches: 7. This CDR3 has 15 amino acids. This receptor was identified in an adult with an advanced solid tumor such as melanoma, head and neck, liver or kidney cancer. The chain employs TRBV5-1 and TRBJ2-5; 7 nucleotides match TRBD1. The specimen comprised CD4+ or CD8+ T cells sorted from blood, sampled in a trial of the OX40 agonist ivuxolimab. The CDR3 reads CASSLQGIGQETQYF. CDR3 coding DNA: TGCGCCAGCAGCCTACAGGGGATCGGCCAAGAGACCCAGTACTTC.